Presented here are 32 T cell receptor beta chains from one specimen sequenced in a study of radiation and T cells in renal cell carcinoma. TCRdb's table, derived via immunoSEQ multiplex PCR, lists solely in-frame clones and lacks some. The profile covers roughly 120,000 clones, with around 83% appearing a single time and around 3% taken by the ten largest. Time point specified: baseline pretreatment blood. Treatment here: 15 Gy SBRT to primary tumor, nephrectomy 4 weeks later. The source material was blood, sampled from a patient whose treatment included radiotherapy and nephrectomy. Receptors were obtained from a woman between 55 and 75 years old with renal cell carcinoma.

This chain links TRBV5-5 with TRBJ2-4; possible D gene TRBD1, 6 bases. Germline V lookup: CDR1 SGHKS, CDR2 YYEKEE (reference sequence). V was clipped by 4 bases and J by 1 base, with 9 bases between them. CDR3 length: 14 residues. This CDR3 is CASSIQGAKNIQYF. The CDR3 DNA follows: TGTGCCAGCAGCATCCAGGGGGCCAAAAACATTCAGTACTTC. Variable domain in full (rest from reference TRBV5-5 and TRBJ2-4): DAGVTQSPTHLIKTRGQQVTLRCSPISGHKSVSWYQQVLGQGPQFIFQYYEKEERGRGNFPDRFSARQFPNYSSELNVNALLLGDSALYLCASSIQGAKNIQYFGAGTRLSVL.

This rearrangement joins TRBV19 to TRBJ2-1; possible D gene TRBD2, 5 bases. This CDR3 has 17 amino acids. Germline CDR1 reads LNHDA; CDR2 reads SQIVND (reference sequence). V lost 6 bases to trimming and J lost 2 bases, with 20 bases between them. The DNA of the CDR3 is TGTGCCAGTAGCGCCCAGATAGTGCGGGCCGCCTACAATGAGCAGTTCTTC. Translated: CASSAQIVRAAYNEQFF.

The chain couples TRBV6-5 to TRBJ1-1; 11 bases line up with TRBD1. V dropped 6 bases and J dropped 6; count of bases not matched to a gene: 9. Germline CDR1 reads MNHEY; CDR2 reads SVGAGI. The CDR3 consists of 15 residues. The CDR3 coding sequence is TGTGCCAGCAGAGTACCGGGACAGGGGGTACCTGAAGCTTTCTTT. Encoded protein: CASRVPGQGVPEAFF.

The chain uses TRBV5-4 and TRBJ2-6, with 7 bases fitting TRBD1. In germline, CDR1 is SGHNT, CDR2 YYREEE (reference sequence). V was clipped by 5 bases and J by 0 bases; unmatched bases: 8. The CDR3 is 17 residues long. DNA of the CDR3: TGTGCCAGCAGTTATGGACAGGTGGGCTCTGGGGCCAACGTCCTGACTTTC. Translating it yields CASSYGQVGSGANVLTF.

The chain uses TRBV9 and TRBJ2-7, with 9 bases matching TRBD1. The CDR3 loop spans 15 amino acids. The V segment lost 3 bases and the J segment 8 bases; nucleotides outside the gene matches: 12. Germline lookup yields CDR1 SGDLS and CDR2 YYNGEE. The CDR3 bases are TGTGCCAGCAGCGCAGGGGACTGGACAGGGGAGAAGCAGTACTTC. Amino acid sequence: CASSAGDWTGEKQYF.

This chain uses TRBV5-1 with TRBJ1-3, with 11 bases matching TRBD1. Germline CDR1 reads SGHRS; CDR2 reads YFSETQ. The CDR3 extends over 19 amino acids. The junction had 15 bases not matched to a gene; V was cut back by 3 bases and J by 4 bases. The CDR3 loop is CASSWGPRTGGSVGNTIYF. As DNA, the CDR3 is TGCGCCAGCAGCTGGGGCCCCAGGACAGGGGGCTCGGTGGGAAACACCATATATTTT.

For the CDR3, the DNA is TGCAGCGGACAGGGGGCGAAGAACACCGGGGAGCTGTTTTTT. Residues: CSGQGAKNTGELFF. The rearrangement links TRBV29-1 to TRBJ2-2; TRBD1 agrees at 10 bases. Per germline, CDR1 SQVTM and CDR2 ANQGSEA. The CDR3 is 14 residues long. Trimming at V came to 7 bases and at J to 1 base, leaving 3 bases not matched to a gene.

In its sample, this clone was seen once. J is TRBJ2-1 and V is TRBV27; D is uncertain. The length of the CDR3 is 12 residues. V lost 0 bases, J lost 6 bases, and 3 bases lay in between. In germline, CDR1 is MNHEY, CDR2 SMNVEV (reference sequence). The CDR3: CASSLSPNEQFF. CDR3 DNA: TGTGCCAGCAGTTTATCCCCCAATGAGCAGTTCTTC.

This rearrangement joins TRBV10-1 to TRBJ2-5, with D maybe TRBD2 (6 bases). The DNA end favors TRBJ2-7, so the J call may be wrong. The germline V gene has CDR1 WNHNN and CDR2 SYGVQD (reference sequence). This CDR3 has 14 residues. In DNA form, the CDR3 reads TGCGCCAGCAGTGAGTCGACGGGAGTCTACGAGCAGTACTTC. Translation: CASSESTGVYEQYF.

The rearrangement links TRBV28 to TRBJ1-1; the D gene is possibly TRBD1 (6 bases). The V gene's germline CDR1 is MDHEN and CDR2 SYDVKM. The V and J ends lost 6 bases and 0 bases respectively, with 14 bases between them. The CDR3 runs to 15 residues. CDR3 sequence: CASSRITGLNTEAFF. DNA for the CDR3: TGTGCCAGCAGCCGAATCACAGGGTTGAACACTGAAGCTTTCTTT. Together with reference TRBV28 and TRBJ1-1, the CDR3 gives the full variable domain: DVKVTQSSRYLVKRTGEKVFLECVQDMDHENMFWYRQDPGLGLRLIYFSYDVKMKEKGDIPEGYSVSREKKERFSLILESASTNQTSMYLCASSRITGLNTEAFFGQGTRLTVV.

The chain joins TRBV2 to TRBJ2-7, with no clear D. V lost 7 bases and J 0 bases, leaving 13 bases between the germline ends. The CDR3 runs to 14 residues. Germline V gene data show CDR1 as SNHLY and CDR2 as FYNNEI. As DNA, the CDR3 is TGTGCCAGCAATTGGGCAGGTCTCTCCTACGAGCAGTACTTC. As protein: CASNWAGLSYEQYF.

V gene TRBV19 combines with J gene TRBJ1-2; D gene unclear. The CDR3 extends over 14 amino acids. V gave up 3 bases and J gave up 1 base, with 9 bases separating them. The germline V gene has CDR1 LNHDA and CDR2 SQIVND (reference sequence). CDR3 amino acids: CASSMTRVNYGYTF. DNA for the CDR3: TGTGCCAGTAGTATGACCCGAGTTAACTATGGCTACACCTTC.

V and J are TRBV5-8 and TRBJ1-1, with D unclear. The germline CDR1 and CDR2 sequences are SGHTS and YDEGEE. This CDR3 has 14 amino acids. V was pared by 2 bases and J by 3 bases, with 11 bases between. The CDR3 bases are TGTGCCAGCAGCTTAGGTTTCGGGGACACTGAAGCTTTCTTT. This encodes CASSLGFGDTEAFF.

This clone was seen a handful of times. CDR3 amino acids: CASSLGSGGARQETQYF. The CDR3 nucleotides read TGTGCCAGCAGCTTAGGTAGCGGGGGGGCGAGGCAAGAGACCCAGTACTTC. The chain has TRBV7-2 and TRBJ2-5; 11 bases are a match to TRBD2. The junction had 6 bases not matched to a gene; V was cut back by 1 base and J by 2 bases. Germline V gene data show CDR1 as SGHTA and CDR2 as FQGNSA. The CDR3 extends over 17 amino acids.

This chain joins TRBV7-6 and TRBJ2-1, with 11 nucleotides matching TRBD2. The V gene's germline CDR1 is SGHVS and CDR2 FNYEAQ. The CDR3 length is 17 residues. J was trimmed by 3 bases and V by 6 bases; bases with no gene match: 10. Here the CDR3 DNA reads TGTGCCAGCAGTAAGAGCCCGGGACTAGCGGACTACAATGAGCAGTTCTTC. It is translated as CASSKSPGLADYNEQFF.

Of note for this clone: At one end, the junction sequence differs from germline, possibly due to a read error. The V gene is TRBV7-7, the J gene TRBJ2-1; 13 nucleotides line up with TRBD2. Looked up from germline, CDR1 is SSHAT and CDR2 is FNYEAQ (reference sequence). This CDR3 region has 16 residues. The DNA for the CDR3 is TGTGCTAGCAGCTTAGCGGGGACTAGCGGGAAGGGTGAGCAGTTCTTC. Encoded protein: CASSLAGTSGKGEQFF.

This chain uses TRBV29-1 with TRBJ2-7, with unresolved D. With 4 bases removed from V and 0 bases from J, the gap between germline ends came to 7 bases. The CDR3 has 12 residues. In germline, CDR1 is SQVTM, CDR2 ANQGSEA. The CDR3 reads CSVVLNSYEQYF. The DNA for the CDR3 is TGCAGCGTTGTGCTGAACTCCTACGAGCAGTACTTC.

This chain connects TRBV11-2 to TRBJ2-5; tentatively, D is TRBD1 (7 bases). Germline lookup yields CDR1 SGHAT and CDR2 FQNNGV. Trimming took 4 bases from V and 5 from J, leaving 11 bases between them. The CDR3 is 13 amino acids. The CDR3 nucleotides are TGTGCCAGCAGCTACCCAGGGGGGGAGACCCAGTACTTC. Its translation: CASSYPGGETQYF. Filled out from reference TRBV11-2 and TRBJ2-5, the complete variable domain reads EAGVAQSPRYKIIEKRQSVAFWCNPISGHATLYWYQQILGQGPKLLIQFQNNGVVDDSQLPKDRFSAERLKGVDSTLKIQPAKLEDSAVYLCASSYPGGETQYFGPGTRLLVL.

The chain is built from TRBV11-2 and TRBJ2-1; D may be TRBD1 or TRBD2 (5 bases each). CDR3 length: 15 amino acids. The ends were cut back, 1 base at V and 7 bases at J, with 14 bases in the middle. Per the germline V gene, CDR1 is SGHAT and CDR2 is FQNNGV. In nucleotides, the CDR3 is TGTGCCAGCAGCTTAGGCCCAGGGAGAGTAAATGAGCAGTTCTTC. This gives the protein CASSLGPGRVNEQFF. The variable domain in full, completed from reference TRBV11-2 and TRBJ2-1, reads EAGVAQSPRYKIIEKRQSVAFWCNPISGHATLYWYQQILGQGPKLLIQFQNNGVVDDSQLPKDRFSAERLKGVDSTLKIQPAKLEDSAVYLCASSLGPGRVNEQFFGPGTRLTVL.

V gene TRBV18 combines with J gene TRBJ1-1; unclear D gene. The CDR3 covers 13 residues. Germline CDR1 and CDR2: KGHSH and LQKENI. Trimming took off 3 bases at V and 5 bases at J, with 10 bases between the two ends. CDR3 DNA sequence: TGTGCCAGCTCACCTCAGTTCGGTACTGAAGCTTTCTTT. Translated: CASSPQFGTEAFF. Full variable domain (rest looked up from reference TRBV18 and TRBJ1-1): NAGVMQNPRHLVRRRGQEARLRCSPMKGHSHVYWYRQLPEEGLKFMVYLQKENIIDESGMPKERFSAEFPKEGPSILRIQQVVRGDSAAYFCASSPQFGTEAFFGQGTRLTVV.

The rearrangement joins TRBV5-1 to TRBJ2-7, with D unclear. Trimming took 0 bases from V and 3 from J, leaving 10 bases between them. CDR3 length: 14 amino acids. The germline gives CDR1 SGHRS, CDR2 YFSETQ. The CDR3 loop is CASSLEGSGYEQYF. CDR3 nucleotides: TGCGCCAGCAGCTTGGAAGGCAGTGGCTACGAGCAGTACTTC.

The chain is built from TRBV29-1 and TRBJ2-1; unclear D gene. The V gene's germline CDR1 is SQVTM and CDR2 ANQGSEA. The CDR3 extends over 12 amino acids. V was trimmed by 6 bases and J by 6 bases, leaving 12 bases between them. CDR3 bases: TGCAGCGTCGAACTGGGCCTCAATGAGCAGTTCTTC. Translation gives CSVELGLNEQFF.

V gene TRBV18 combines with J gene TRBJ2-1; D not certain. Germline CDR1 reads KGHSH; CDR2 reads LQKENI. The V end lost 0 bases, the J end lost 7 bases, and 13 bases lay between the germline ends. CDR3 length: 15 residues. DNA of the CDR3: TGTGCCAGCTCACCACCGTCCCAAGGGTGGAATGAGCAGTTCTTC. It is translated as CASSPPSQGWNEQFF.

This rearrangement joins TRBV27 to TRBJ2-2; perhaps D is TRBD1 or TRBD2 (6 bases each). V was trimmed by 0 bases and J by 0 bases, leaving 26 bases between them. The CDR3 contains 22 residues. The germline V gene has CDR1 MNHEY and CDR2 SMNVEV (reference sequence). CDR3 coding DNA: TGTGCCAGCAGTTTATCGAGGTTTCCCGGTGGGAGAGGGGGGACGAACACCGGGGAGCTGTTTTTT. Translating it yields CASSLSRFPGGRGGTNTGELFF.

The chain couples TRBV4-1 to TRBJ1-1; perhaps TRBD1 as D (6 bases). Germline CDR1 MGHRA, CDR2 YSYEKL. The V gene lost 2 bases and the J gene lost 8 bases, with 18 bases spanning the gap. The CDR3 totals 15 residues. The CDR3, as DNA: TGCGCCAGCAGCCAACCCTCAGGGGCTTCGATGGAAGCTTTCTTT. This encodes CASSQPSGASMEAFF.

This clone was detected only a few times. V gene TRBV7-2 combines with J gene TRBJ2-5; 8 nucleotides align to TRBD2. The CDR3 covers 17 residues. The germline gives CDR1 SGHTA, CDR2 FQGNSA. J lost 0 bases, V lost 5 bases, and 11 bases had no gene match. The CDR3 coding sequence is TGTGCCAGCAGCCTAGGTGGGGCGGGAGGAAACCAAGAGACCCAGTACTTC. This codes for CASSLGGAGGNQETQYF. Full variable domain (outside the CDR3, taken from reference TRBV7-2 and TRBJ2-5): GAGVSQSPSNKVTEKGKDVELRCDPISGHTALYWYRQSLGQGLEFLIYFQGNSAPDKSGLPSDRFSAERTGGSVSTLTIQRTQQEDSAVYLCASSLGGAGGNQETQYFGPGTRLLVL.

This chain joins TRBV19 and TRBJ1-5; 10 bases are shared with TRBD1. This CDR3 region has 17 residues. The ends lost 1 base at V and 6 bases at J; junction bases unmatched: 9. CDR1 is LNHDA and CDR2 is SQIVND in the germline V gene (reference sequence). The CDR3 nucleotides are TGTGCCAGTAGTATAGGCCGCCGGACAGGGGGAGGTCAGCCCCAGCATTTT. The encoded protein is CASSIGRRTGGGQPQHF.

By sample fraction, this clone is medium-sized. The CDR3 spells CASSLDRINSPLHF. Written as DNA, the CDR3 is TGTGCCAGTAGTCTGGACAGGATCAATTCACCCCTCCACTTT. The J gene is TRBJ1-6, the V gene TRBV19; 7 nucleotides line up with TRBD1. V gave up 5 bases and J gave up 7 bases; unmatched junction bases: 5. The CDR3 consists of 14 residues. Germline V gene sequence: CDR1 LNHDA, CDR2 SQIVND (reference sequence). The full variable domain, completed using reference TRBV19 and TRBJ1-6, is DGGITQSPKYLFRKEGQNVTLSCEQNLNHDAMYWYRQDPGQGLRLIYYSQIVNDFQKGDIAEGYSVSREKKESFPLTVTSAQKNPTAFYLCASSLDRINSPLHFGNGTRLTVT.

Written as DNA, the CDR3 is TGTGCCAGCAGCCCCGGGCCCGGGAACACTGAAGCTTTCTTT. It encodes CASSPGPGNTEAFF. This chain joins TRBV11-3 and TRBJ1-1; no clear D gene. Per germline, CDR1 SGHNT and CDR2 YENEEA. Trimming pared 5 bases from V and 1 base from J, leaving 11 bases between. CDR3 size: 14 residues. Full variable domain (rest looked up from reference TRBV11-3 and TRBJ1-1): EAGVVQSPRYKIIEKKQPVAFWCNPISGHNTLYWYLQNLGQGPELLIRYENEEAVDDSQLPKDRFSAERLKGVDSTLKIQPAELGDSAVYLCASSPGPGNTEAFFGQGTRLTVV.

This CDR3 reads CASSLGNEQYF. CDR3 DNA sequence: TGCGCCAGCAGCTTGGGCAACGAGCAGTACTTC. The gene calls are TRBV5-1 and TRBJ2-7; D gene ambiguous. The CDR3 runs to 11 residues. Germline V CDR1 and CDR2: SGHRS, YFSETQ. The V gene lost 0 bases and the J gene lost 5 bases, with 3 bases spanning the gap.

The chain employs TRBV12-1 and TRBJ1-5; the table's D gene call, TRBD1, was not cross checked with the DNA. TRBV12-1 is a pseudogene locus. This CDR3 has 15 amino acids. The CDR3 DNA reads TGTGCCAGCAGCTTTGACAGGGGTCCCAATCAGCCCCAGCATTTT. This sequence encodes CASSFDRGPNQPQHF.

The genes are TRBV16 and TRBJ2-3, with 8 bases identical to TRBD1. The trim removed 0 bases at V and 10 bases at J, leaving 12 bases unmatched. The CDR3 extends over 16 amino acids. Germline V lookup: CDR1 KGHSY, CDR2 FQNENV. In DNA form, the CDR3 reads TGTGCCAGCAGCCAATCCGGGACAGGTTTCTCCAGGGCGCAGTATTTT. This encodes CASSQSGTGFSRAQYF.